These T cell receptor beta chains were read from a single sample in a study of T-cell reconstitution after alpha-beta-depleted transplantation in children. TCRdb re-called the PCR reads through MiXCR, storing one row per CDR3 protein. Here the sample spans about 440,000 distinct CDR3 sequences, about 40% being singletons. Source: PBMCs, taken before TCRalphabeta/CD19-depleted stem cell transplant. The receptors originated from a girl aged 2-9 years with aplastic anemia, due to receive a stem cell transplant. Each CDR3 is given with its conserved first and last residue. A D gene is named only where the DNA matches it firmly.

d_gene	v_gene	j_gene	CDR3aa
NA	TRBV5-1	TRBJ2-7	CASSSGPGTYEQYF
NA	TRBV12-3/TRBV12-4	TRBJ1-2	CASSTQAHYGYTF
NA	TRBV20-1	TRBJ2-1	CSARATRDYNEQFF
NA	TRBV20-1	TRBJ2-1	CSARDRASATLGDEQFF
NA	TRBV28	TRBJ2-7	CASSLRGQGTYEQYF
NA	TRBV20-1	TRBJ1-1	CSARGERSGTEAFF
TRBD2	TRBV5-1	TRBJ2-5	CASSLVSGRAKEETQYF
NA	TRBV24-1	TRBJ2-2	CASQGSGELFF
NA	TRBV11-2	TRBJ2-1	CASSWGSDYYNEQFF
NA	TRBV5-4	TRBJ2-7	CASSLVDMIYEQYF
NA	TRBV5-1	TRBJ2-7	CASSLGGFSVQYF
TRBD1	TRBV12-3/TRBV12-4	TRBJ1-1	CASSLYGQGVSEAFF
TRBD1	TRBV20-1	TRBJ2-3	CSARDWDRGPRTQYF
NA	TRBV7-9	TRBJ1-2	CASSDTRRQNYGYTF
TRBD1	TRBV20-1	TRBJ1-1	CSARGDRVTEAFF
TRBD2	TRBV6-5	TRBJ2-1	CASSYLNSGRRRSNEQFF
NA	TRBV6-5	TRBJ2-7	CASSYSGDYEQYF
NA	TRBV5-1	TRBJ2-6	CASSFQGLGGANVLTF
TRBD1	TRBV5-1	TRBJ2-3	CASSLRGTGSTDTQYF
NA	TRBV18	TRBJ2-7	CASSPLDLGADEQYF
NA	TRBV28	TRBJ2-7	CAIRTRSYEQYF
NA	TRBV11-2	TRBJ2-1	CASSYLGRGGEQFF
TRBD1	TRBV24-1	TRBJ2-5	CATSDRDRAQETQYF
NA	TRBV5-1	TRBJ2-5	CASSLRQKETQYF
NA	TRBV12-3/TRBV12-4	TRBJ2-5	CASSLDGGGETQYF
TRBD1	TRBV4-1	TRBJ2-1	CASSQAGGSYNEQFF
NA	TRBV12-3/TRBV12-4	TRBJ2-2	CASSFSRGINTGELFF
NA	TRBV29-1	TRBJ2-3	CSVSSGTPMGADTQYF
TRBD2	TRBV15	TRBJ2-3	CATSRDLAGVGDTQYF
NA	TRBV6-5	TRBJ1-2	CASSYGDDYTF
NA	TRBV24-1	TRBJ2-1	CATSDLVPYNEQFF
NA	TRBV18	TRBJ1-1	CASSPAGPPRAEAFF
TRBD2	TRBV20-1	TRBJ2-1	CCARSGLAGVSYNEQFF
TRBD2	TRBV9	TRBJ2-1	CASSIRTSALGEQFF
TRBD1	TRBV20-1	TRBJ2-5	CSAFGTGRETQYF
NA	TRBV6-5	TRBJ1-6	CASSSNPDRSSPLHF
NA	TRBV29-1	TRBJ2-2	CSVELAANTGELFF
TRBD2	TRBV18	TRBJ2-3	CASSPEFGGSTDTQYF
NA	TRBV29-1	TRBJ1-4	CSVMTNEKLFF